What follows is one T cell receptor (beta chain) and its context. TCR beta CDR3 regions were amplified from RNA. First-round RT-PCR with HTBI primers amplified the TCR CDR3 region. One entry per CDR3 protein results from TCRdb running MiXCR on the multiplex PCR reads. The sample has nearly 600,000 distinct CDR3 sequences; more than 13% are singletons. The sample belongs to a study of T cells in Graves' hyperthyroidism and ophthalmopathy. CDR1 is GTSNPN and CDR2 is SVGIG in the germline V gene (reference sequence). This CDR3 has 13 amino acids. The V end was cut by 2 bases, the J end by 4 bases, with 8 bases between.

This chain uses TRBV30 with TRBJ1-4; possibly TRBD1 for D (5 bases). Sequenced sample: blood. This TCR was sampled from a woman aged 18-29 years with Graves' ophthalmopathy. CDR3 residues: CAWSRGRNEKLFF. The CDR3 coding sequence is TGTGCCTGGAGTAGGGGACGTAATGAAAAACTGTTTTTT.